The rows below give T cell receptor beta chains drawn from one sample of a study of T cell changes during pregnancy in multiple sclerosis. TCRdb's table, derived via immunoSEQ multiplex PCR, lists solely in-frame clones and lacks some. The repertoire holds 48,000 or so clones, approximately 85% seen once, with over 0.95% in the top ten. The specimen was CD4+ T cells from peripheral blood mononuclear cells, collected in the second trimester of pregnancy. All receptors derive from a female donor with multiple sclerosis, enrolled in a pregnancy study. The CDR3 runs from the conserved cysteine through the conserved F or W. Fields, in order: CDR3 length, V gene, J gene, CDR3 protein.

14	TRBV6-1	TRBJ1-4	CASSPGGFNEKLFF
16	TRBV25-1	TRBJ2-3	CASSEIAGGGADTQYF
14	TRBV5-1	TRBJ2-7	CASSLRDIDYEQYF
15	TRBV5-1	TRBJ2-3	CASSYSGSGGDTQYF
16	TRBV19	TRBJ2-6	CASSITAGSGANVLTF
17	TRBV5-4	TRBJ2-2	CASSSGLATMNTGELFF
15	TRBV5-1	TRBJ2-1	CASSSGTSGRDEQFF
18	TRBV5-3	TRBJ2-2	CARSSRQEPILDTGELFF
16	TRBV19	TRBJ2-3	CASSTTSSGRTDTQYF
11	TRBV11-2	TRBJ2-1	CASSTGVEQFF
17	TRBV5-1	TRBJ2-6	CASQGQSGLSGANVLTF
17	TRBV4-1	TRBJ2-3	CASSQGGGLAGKDTQYF
18	TRBV6-1	TRBJ1-5	CASSDRPKQGAAVQPQHF
15	TRBV19	TRBJ2-3	CASSKSRLNTDTQYF
15	TRBV25-1	TRBJ2-5	CASSESSGGKETQYF
15	TRBV6-5	TRBJ2-2	CASSYAQGATGELFF
13	TRBV6-5	TRBJ2-7	CASRTGLAYEQYF
15	TRBV7-2	TRBJ1-2	CASSPGQGVPVGYTF
14	TRBV4-3	TRBJ1-2	CASSHTGTPYGYTF
15	TRBV30	TRBJ1-4	CAWSPGAPAGEKLFF
16	TRBV6-6	TRBJ1-1	CASRTGQGAVNTEAFF
16	TRBV13	TRBJ2-1	CASSSLWTSGYNEQFF
15	TRBV9	TRBJ2-7	CASSAGTGLNYEQYF
11	TRBV29-1	TRBJ1-2	CSVANQGGYTF
16	TRBV5-4	TRBJ2-7	CASSLNGGQGPYEQYF
14	TRBV7-2	TRBJ1-4	CASSKRQDNEKLFF
14	TRBV30	TRBJ1-5	CAWSVAGWNQPQHF
13	TRBV19	TRBJ2-7	CASSGTESYEQYF
12	TRBV30	TRBJ2-4	CAWSTSNNIQYF
16	TRBV5-6	TRBJ1-6	CASSPVLAADNSPLHF
11	TRBV9	TRBJ2-5	CASSGRETQYF
15	TRBV18	TRBJ1-1	CASSPTRAGDTEAFF
15	TRBV27	TRBJ2-1	CASSRSPGRVDEQFF
15	TRBV4-3	TRBJ1-1	CASSAEGGGWTEAFF
14	TRBV6-5	TRBJ2-7	CASRPLQGAGEQYF
14	TRBV7-9	TRBJ1-2	CASSPGALNYGYTF
14	TRBV30	TRBJ2-5	CAWSPSLAQETQYF
13	TRBV2	TRBJ1-2	CASSENTVSGYTF
13	TRBV30	TRBJ1-1	CAYSGQKNTEAFF
15	TRBV10-3	TRBJ1-4	CAISAQETTNEKLFF
16	TRBV6-5	TRBJ2-2	CASSYPGTSGTGELFF
14	TRBV5-1	TRBJ2-1	CASSPSGGPNEQFF
12	TRBV11-2	TRBJ1-1	CASSSRGEVAFF
15	TRBV28	TRBJ2-7	CASSSPTGLSYEQYF
16	TRBV2	TRBJ1-4	CASSRRAGMTNEKLFF